This T cell receptor beta chain was profiled in a study of cytomegalovirus exposure and HLA in healthy donors. 13 Jbeta primers and 60 Vbeta primers were used for the PCR. Profiling relied on immunoSEQ multiplex PCR, and the TCRdb table lists in-frame clones only, not all of them. There are about 200,000 clones in the sample; about 79% occur only once, and more than 1.5% lies in the top ten. Germline V CDR1 and CDR2: SGHNT, YENEEA. The V gene lost 4 bases and the J gene lost 3 bases, with 13 bases spanning the gap. The CDR3 runs to 14 residues. Study-wide results and limits: Analysis performed later found 15,000 or so TCR beta sequences associated with HLA alleles at 0.05 false discovery rate. Only CMV serostatus was available as immune exposure information. Per published reports, the classifier diagnosed cytomegalovirus status with high specificity and sensitivity.

Donors had nominal health at sampling but likely had unrecorded immune exposures. Note on this clone: Its antigen remains unknown.

The chain recombines TRBV11-3 with TRBJ2-7, with D perhaps TRBD1 (6 bases). The material sequenced was PBMCs. This receptor was taken from a man aged 18 to 35 in good health and CMV-seronegative. DNA of the CDR3: TGTGCCAGCAGCTCACCGTCGGACAGCTACGAGCAGTACTTC. Translation: CASSSPSDSYEQYF.